A single sample gave rise to the 32 T cell receptor beta chains below, sequenced in a study of T cells in Graves' hyperthyroidism and ophthalmopathy. The CDR3 regions of TCR beta were amplified from RNA transcripts. The primer set for the first-round RT-PCR of the TCR CDR3 was HTBI. TCRdb called the multiplex PCR reads again in MiXCR, with one record for every CDR3 protein. The sample yields under 550,000 distinct CDR3 sequences, about an eighth seen once. Sequencing used blood. The receptors here all came from a woman under 30 with Graves' hyperthyroidism.

Ten or more counts support this clonotype. The rearrangement links TRBV7-2 to TRBJ2-3; no clear D. The CDR3 length is 16 residues. V shed 1 base and J shed 0 bases, with 11 bases lying between them. Germline values: CDR1 SGHTA, CDR2 FQGNSA. The CDR3 reads CASSLEPPPSTDTQYF. The DNA for the CDR3 is TGTGCCAGCAGCTTAGAACCACCCCCGAGCACAGATACGCAGTATTTT.

This clonotype appeared a few times. The chain carries TRBV12-3 or TRBV12-4 and TRBJ1-1; 9 nucleotides match TRBD1. Trimming removed 5 bases from V and 0 bases from J; junction bases left unmatched: 10. The CDR3 has 17 amino acids. Here the CDR3 reads CASSPRDRVGMNTEAFF. The CDR3 region has the DNA TGTGCCAGCAGTCCCCGGGACAGGGTAGGGATGAACACTGAAGCTTTCTTT.

Of note for this clonotype: A much larger clonotype is one base distant, so this may be a read error. The chain carries TRBV20-1 and TRBJ2-3; 10 bases are a match to TRBD2. The CDR3 extends over 15 amino acids. The germline V gene encodes CDR1 DFQATT and CDR2 SNEGSKA (reference sequence). CDR3 protein: CSAPRLAGRTGTQYF. The CDR3 coding sequence is TGCAGTGCTCCTCGACTAGCGGGCCGCACAGGTACGCAGTATTTT.

This sequence joins TRBV30 and TRBJ2-5; 8 positions agree with TRBD2. The V segment lost 1 base and the J segment 1 base; nucleotides outside the gene matches: 8. The CDR3 sequence is 16 residues long. Germline values: CDR1 GTSNPN, CDR2 SVGIG (reference sequence). The CDR3: CAWSGVAGYPQETQYF. The CDR3 bases are TGTGCCTGGAGTGGGGTAGCGGGATACCCCCAAGAGACCCAGTACTTC.

The sample holds many counts of this clonotype. The chain couples TRBV28 to TRBJ2-1; D is tentatively TRBD1 or TRBD2 (5 bases each). This CDR3 region has 15 residues. Looked up from germline, CDR1 is MDHEN and CDR2 is SYDVKM. Trimming removed 1 base at V and 0 bases at J, with 7 bases between. The CDR3 DNA sequence: TGTGCCAGCAGTTTATCGGGGCACTCCTACAATGAGCAGTTCTTC. Its translation is CASSLSGHSYNEQFF.

The CDR3 sequence: CAWSLAGAVVEQFF. Here the CDR3 DNA reads TGTGCCTGGAGCCTAGCGGGAGCAGTGGTTGAGCAGTTCTTC. The chain employs TRBV30 and TRBJ2-1; 10 nucleotides align to TRBD2. The CDR3 length is 14 residues. V lost 3 bases and J lost 9; bases outside the gene matches: 8. CDR1 is GTSNPN, CDR2 SVGIG, per germline (reference sequence).

This clonotype has at least ten counts. This chain links TRBV20-1 with TRBJ2-1; 9 nucleotides match TRBD2. This CDR3 has 16 amino acids. J was trimmed by 2 bases and V by 2 bases; bases with no gene match: 7. Germline CDR1 DFQATT, CDR2 SNEGSKA (reference sequence). CDR3 sequence: CSARNLAGDAYNEQFF. The DNA for the CDR3 is TGCAGTGCTAGAAACTTAGCGGGAGACGCCTACAATGAGCAGTTCTTC.

This clonotype was seen many times. V usage is TRBV12-3 or TRBV12-4 and J usage is TRBJ1-1; D perhaps matches TRBD1 (6 bases). CDR3 length equals 15 residues. Trimming removed 5 bases from V and 0 bases from J, with 13 bases in between. The CDR3 region has the DNA TGTGCCAGCAGTCGCACCACAGGGATGAACACTGAAGCTTTCTTT. This sequence encodes CASSRTTGMNTEAFF.

The chain links TRBV29-1 to TRBJ1-2, with unresolved D. The germline V and J ends were trimmed by 7 bases and 6 bases, with 12 bases remaining between them. The CDR3 length is 11 residues. CDR1 and CDR2 (germline): SQVTM, ANQGSEA. The CDR3 DNA follows: TGCAGCGCCTCCCTGGGAAATGGCTACACCTTC. Translated: CSASLGNGYTF.

This clonotype was observed a few times. This chain uses TRBV5-1 with TRBJ2-3, with D maybe TRBD1 (5 bases). The CDR3 contains 14 residues. V lost 3 bases and J lost 5, with 13 bases in between. The germline V gene has CDR1 SGHRS and CDR2 YFSETQ. The CDR3 reads CASSSTRELDTQYF. CDR3 coding DNA: TGCGCCAGCAGCTCCACCAGGGAATTAGATACGCAGTATTTT.

The J gene is TRBJ2-1, the V gene TRBV7-2, with TRBD1 matching 8 bases. Trimming took 3 bases from V and 7 from J; bases not matched to a gene: 5. The CDR3 is made up of 14 amino acids. The germline V gene encodes CDR1 SGHTA and CDR2 FQGNSA. The CDR3 sequence: CASSFWTGWNEQFF. The CDR3 region has the DNA TGTGCCAGCAGCTTCTGGACAGGGTGGAATGAGCAGTTCTTC.

This clonotype was counted many times. This chain connects TRBV28 to TRBJ1-5, with unresolved D. This CDR3 is 15 amino acids long. CDR1 is MDHEN and CDR2 is SYDVKM in the germline V gene. Trimming removed 1 base from V and 0 bases from J, with 7 bases in between. This CDR3 reads CASSLSGLSNQPQHF. The DNA of the CDR3 is TGTGCCAGCAGTTTATCGGGTCTTAGCAATCAGCCCCAGCATTTT.

The chain uses TRBV5-1 and TRBJ2-2; no definite D call. The CDR3 has 15 residues. The V gene's germline CDR1 is SGHRS and CDR2 YFSETQ. V lost 3 bases to trimming and J lost 5 bases, with 14 bases between them. The DNA for the CDR3 is TGCGCCAGCAGCTCCGTCCAATTAGTAACCGGGGAGCTGTTTTTT. This encodes CASSSVQLVTGELFF.

This clonotype was counted ten times or more. This sequence joins TRBV27 and TRBJ2-3; D is possibly TRBD1 or TRBD2 (5 bases each). The CDR3 contains 15 residues. With 2 bases removed from V and 2 bases from J, the gap between germline ends came to 11 bases. Germline values: CDR1 MNHEY, CDR2 SMNVEV (reference sequence). CDR3 amino acids: CASSLKQEDTDTQYF. The DNA of the CDR3 is TGTGCCAGCAGTTTAAAACAGGAGGACACAGATACGCAGTATTTT.

This clonotype occurred many times. CDR3 protein: CASSDSRRGPSYEQYF. The CDR3 DNA follows: TGCGCCAGCAGTGATTCGAGACGGGGACCGTCCTACGAGCAGTACTTC. The chain joins TRBV10-2 to TRBJ2-7, with D perhaps being TRBD1 or TRBD2 (5 bases each). CDR3 size: 16 residues. Per the germline V gene, CDR1 is WSHSY and CDR2 is SAAADI. V was trimmed by 3 bases and J by 1 base, leaving 16 bases between them.

This clonotype was seen more than once but under ten times. The rearrangement joins TRBV3-1 to TRBJ2-1; TRBD2 matches at 15 bases. Germline CDR1 reads LGHDT; CDR2 reads YNNKEL (reference sequence). V lost 4 bases, J lost 2 bases, and 6 bases stayed unmatched. This CDR3 has 18 amino acids. CDR3 in amino acids: CASSPGLAGGPPYNEQFF. The CDR3 DNA is TGTGCCAGCAGCCCCGGACTAGCGGGAGGGCCCCCCTACAATGAGCAGTTCTTC.

This clonotype was counted only a few times. The V gene is TRBV20-1, the J gene TRBJ2-3, with 10 positions matching TRBD2. Germline V CDR1 and CDR2: DFQATT, SNEGSKA (reference sequence). Trimming took 6 bases from V and 1 from J; bases not matched to a gene: 13. The CDR3 contains 17 residues. CDR3 sequence reads: CSAVTSGAATRTDTQYF. The CDR3, as DNA: TGCAGTGCCGTTACTAGCGGGGCGGCCACCCGCACAGATACGCAGTATTTT.

This clonotype came up many times. The CDR3 bases are TGTGCCAGTAAACCCAGGAACACTGAAGCTTTCTTT. It translates to CASKPRNTEAFF. V is TRBV19 and J is TRBJ1-1; D uncertain. Germline V gives CDR1 LNHDA, CDR2 SQIVND (reference sequence). The CDR3 covers 12 residues. V was cut by 7 bases and J by 1 base, with 7 bases left in between.

V gene TRBV6-9 combines with J gene TRBJ2-1; D gene unclear. CDR1 and CDR2 (germline): MNHGY, SVAAGI. V gave up 2 bases and J gave up 0 bases, with 5 bases separating them. CDR3 length: 14 residues. The CDR3 spells CASSYHSSYNEQFF. The CDR3 region has the DNA TGTGCCAGCAGTTATCATAGCTCCTACAATGAGCAGTTCTTC.

The genes are TRBV20-1 and TRBJ1-2, with TRBD1 matching 8 bases. The trim removed 0 bases at V and 6 bases at J, leaving 9 bases unmatched. The CDR3 contains 15 residues. CDR1 DFQATT and CDR2 SNEGSKA come from the germline V gene (reference sequence). CDR3 protein: CSAREADRAGDGYTF. CDR3 in DNA: TGCAGTGCTAGAGAGGCGGACAGGGCGGGCGATGGCTACACCTTC.

This clonotype showed up many times. The rearrangement links TRBV27 to TRBJ2-7; 9 bases are a match to TRBD2. CDR1 and CDR2 (germline): MNHEY, SMNVEV (reference sequence). The CDR3 consists of 16 residues. J gave up 0 bases and V 4 bases, and 7 bases lay outside the gene matches. CDR3 coding DNA: TGTGCCAGCAGTTCCCTAAATAGCGGGAGCTCCTACGAGCAGTACTTC. Translated: CASSSLNSGSSYEQYF.

There are many counts of this clonotype. The chain is built from TRBV27 and TRBJ2-3, with TRBD1 identical over 7 bases. Germline loops: CDR1 MNHEY, CDR2 SMNVEV (reference sequence). With 6 bases clipped from V and 2 bases from J, the junction kept 8 bases outside the gene matches. The length of the CDR3 is 15 residues. CDR3 bases: TGTGCCAGCAGCTTCGGGACAGTAGACACAGATACGCAGTATTTT. It codes for CASSFGTVDTDTQYF.

The table lists this clonotype with many counts. The chain has TRBV28 and TRBJ1-5; a weak D match, TRBD1 (6 bases). Germline lookup yields CDR1 MDHEN and CDR2 SYDVKM. V dropped 3 bases and J dropped 0 bases, with 12 bases sitting between them. This CDR3 comprises 16 residues. This CDR3 reads CASSFPGQISNQPQHF. In DNA, the CDR3 is TGTGCCAGCAGTTTTCCGGGACAAATTAGCAATCAGCCCCAGCATTTT.

As concerns this clonotype: This may come from a read error, since a much larger clone is one base off. The chain combines TRBV27 with TRBJ2-2, with 7 positions matching TRBD1. After removal of 10 bases from V and 2 bases from J, the junction contained 10 bases not matched to a gene. Germline V CDR1 and CDR2: MNHEY, SMNVEV (reference sequence). The CDR3 runs 15 residues. CDR3 sequence: CANRGLLQNTGELFF. The CDR3 DNA follows: TGTGCCAACAGGGGTCTGCTCCAAAACACCGGGGAGCTGTTTTTT.

There are many counts of this clonotype. The chain is built from TRBV30 and TRBJ2-1; D is undetermined. This CDR3 has 11 residues. In germline, CDR1 is GTSNPN, CDR2 SVGIG (reference sequence). Trimming took off 1 base at V and 7 bases at J, with 5 bases between the two ends. The CDR3 coding sequence is TGTGCCTGGAGTGCCCGGAATGAGCAGTTCTTC. Its protein product is CAWSARNEQFF. The complete variable domain, with remaining parts taken from reference TRBV30 and TRBJ2-1, reads SQTIHQWPATLVQPVGSPLSLECTVEGTSNPNLYWYRQAAGRGLQLLFYSVGIGQISSEVPQNLSASRPQDRQFILSSKKLLLSDSGFYLCAWSARNEQFFGPGTRLTVL.

This clonotype was detected many times. The CDR3 coding sequence is TGTGCCAGCAGCTTAGGAGGTGTAGAGACCCAGTACTTC. Translation gives CASSLGGVETQYF. The chain carries TRBV7-3 and TRBJ2-5, with D possibly being TRBD2 (5 bases). The germline CDR1 and CDR2 sequences are SGHTA and FQGTGA. The V end was cut by 2 bases, the J end by 4 bases, with 8 bases between. This CDR3 spans 13 amino acids. Together with reference TRBV7-3 and TRBJ2-5, the CDR3 gives the full variable domain: GAGVSQTPSNKVTEKGKYVELRCDPISGHTALYWYRQSLGQGPEFLIYFQGTGAADDSGLPNDRFFAVRPEGSVSTLKIQRTERGDSAVYLCASSLGGVETQYFGPGTRLLVL.

The V call is TRBV25-1, the J call TRBJ1-3; the D gene is possibly TRBD1 (6 bases). The V end was cut by 6 bases, the J end by 4 bases, with 13 bases between. This CDR3 is built from 14 residues. Germline-derived CDR1 and CDR2 are MGHDK and SYGVNS. The CDR3 protein is CASRGQGFGNTIYF. The CDR3 DNA follows: TGTGCCAGCAGGGGCCAGGGGTTCGGAAACACCATATATTTT. Looking up the rest from reference TRBV25-1 and TRBJ1-3 gives the full variable domain: EADIYQTPRYLVIGTGKKITLECSQTMGHDKMYWYQQDPGMELHLIHYSYGVNSTEKGDLSSESTVSRIRTEHFPLTLESARPSHTSQYLCASRGQGFGNTIYFGEGSWLTVV.

This clonotype was seen at least ten times. The V gene is TRBV28, the J gene TRBJ2-7; possible D gene TRBD2, 6 bases. Germline CDR1 reads MDHEN; CDR2 reads SYDVKM. V dropped 5 bases and J dropped 4 bases, with 9 bases sitting between them. The CDR3 length is 12 residues. For the CDR3, the DNA is TGTGCCAGCAGTGCGACTAGATACGAGCAGTACTTC. Its protein product is CASSATRYEQYF.

As to this clonotype: This clone may be a read error of a much larger clone one base away. The DNA for the CDR3 is TGTGCCAGCAGTGAGTCGGAATTAGGGGGGATGAGCTCCTACGAGCAGTACTTC. Its protein product is CASSESELGGMSSYEQYF. The chain uses TRBV6-2 or TRBV6-3 and TRBJ2-7; tentatively, D is TRBD1 or TRBD2 (6 bases each). Trimming took 5 bases from V and 0 from J, leaving 23 bases between them. This CDR3 region has 18 residues. Per the germline V gene, CDR1 is MNHEY and CDR2 is SVGEGT.

This clonotype was seen ten or more times. The chain uses TRBV7-9 and TRBJ1-1; no clear D gene. Per the germline V gene, CDR1 is SEHNR and CDR2 is FQNEAQ (reference sequence). V was cut by 9 bases and J by 1 base, with 9 bases left in between. CDR3 length equals 12 residues. CDR3 residues: CASRGRNTEAFF. Here the CDR3 DNA reads TGTGCCAGTCGAGGACGGAACACTGAAGCTTTCTTT.

This clonotype was detected only a few times. The chain employs TRBV27 and TRBJ2-3; 8 nucleotides agree with TRBD1. Germline CDR1 and CDR2: MNHEY and SMNVEV (reference sequence). Trimming cost V 5 bases and J 7 bases; bases outside gene matches: 11. This CDR3 spans 15 amino acids. The CDR3 bases are TGTGCCAGCAGTCCGCGGACAGGGCGGGTGTATACGCAGTATTTT. This translates into CASSPRTGRVYTQYF.

This clonotype was recorded many times. The chain combines TRBV27 with TRBJ2-2, with 12 bases matching TRBD2. The CDR3 extends over 18 amino acids. From germline, CDR1 is MNHEY and CDR2 SMNVEV (reference sequence). The junction had 9 bases not matched to a gene; V was cut back by 3 bases and J by 4 bases. CDR3 bases: TGTGCCAGCAGTTTCGGCCTAGCGGGAGGGCCAGTCACCGGGGAGCTGTTTTTT. Residues: CASSFGLAGGPVTGELFF.